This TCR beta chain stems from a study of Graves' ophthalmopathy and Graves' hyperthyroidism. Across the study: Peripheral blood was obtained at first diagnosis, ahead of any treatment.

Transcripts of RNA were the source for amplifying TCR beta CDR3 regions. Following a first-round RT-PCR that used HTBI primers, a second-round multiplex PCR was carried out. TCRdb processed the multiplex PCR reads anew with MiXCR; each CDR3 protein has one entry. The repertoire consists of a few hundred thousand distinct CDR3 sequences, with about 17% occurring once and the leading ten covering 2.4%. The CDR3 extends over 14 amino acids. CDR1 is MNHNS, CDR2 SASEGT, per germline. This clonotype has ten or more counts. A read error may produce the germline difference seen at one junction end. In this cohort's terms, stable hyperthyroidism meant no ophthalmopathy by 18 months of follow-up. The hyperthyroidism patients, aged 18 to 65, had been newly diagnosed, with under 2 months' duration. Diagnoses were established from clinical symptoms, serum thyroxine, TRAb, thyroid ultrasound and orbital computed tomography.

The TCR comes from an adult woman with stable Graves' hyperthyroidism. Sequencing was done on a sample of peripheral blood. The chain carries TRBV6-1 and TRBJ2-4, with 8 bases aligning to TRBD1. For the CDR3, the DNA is TGTGCCAGCAGTGAAGCGTCAGGGGGCAACATTAAGTACTTC. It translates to CASSEASGGNIKYF.